The text below deals with one T cell receptor (beta chain). Its antigen is undetermined. This CDR3 has 16 residues. The germline V gene encodes CDR1 SGHVS and CDR2 FNYEAQ. V lost 5 bases to trimming and J lost 0 bases, with 17 bases between them. The sample's time point: week 35, safety follow-up. All doses held 300 ug of mutant IDH1 20-mer peptide, with topical imiquimod. Each patient was administered eight vaccinations, scheduled in weeks 1, 3, 5, 7, 11, 15, 19 and 23. Measured with immunoSEQ multiplex PCR; TCRdb has only the in-frame clones, and not every one. The sample has some 30,000 clones, around 80% seen once; the top ten hold approximately 10%. These data originate in a study of a mutant IDH1 vaccine in newly diagnosed glioma. Study context: Earlier treatment was radiotherapy, temozolomide, or both, with most getting both.

The receptor comes from a woman between 35 and 50 years old with glioma. Sequencing used PBMCs, obtained from a glioma patient whose treatment included an IDH1 peptide vaccine. The gene calls are TRBV7-6 and TRBJ2-7, with D unresolved. CDR3 coding DNA: TGTGCCAGCAGCCCCCTGGTAGGGCACTCCTCCTACGAGCAGTACTTC. It encodes CASSPLVGHSSYEQYF.